The clone carrying this T cell receptor (beta chain) turned up a few times. This sample stems from a study of cytotoxic CD8 clonotypes in ibrutinib-treated CLL. Profiling relied on immunoSEQ multiplex PCR, and the TCRdb table lists in-frame clones only, not all of them. The sample shows about 160,000 clones, approximately 77% of them seen only once. Germline-derived CDR1 and CDR2 are MNHEY and SVGAGI. The ends lost 2 bases at V and 10 bases at J; junction bases unmatched: 6. There are 16 residues in the CDR3. The TCR sequence derives from a human donor with chronic lymphocytic leukemia. Sequenced material: PBMCs, taken after 12 months of ibrutinib treatment. The chain recombines TRBV6-5 with TRBJ2-1; 15 bases agree with TRBD2. The CDR3 region has the DNA TGTGCCAGCAGTTACGGACTAGCGGGAGGGCCGCGAGAGCAGTTCTTC. It is translated as CASSYGLAGGPREQFF.